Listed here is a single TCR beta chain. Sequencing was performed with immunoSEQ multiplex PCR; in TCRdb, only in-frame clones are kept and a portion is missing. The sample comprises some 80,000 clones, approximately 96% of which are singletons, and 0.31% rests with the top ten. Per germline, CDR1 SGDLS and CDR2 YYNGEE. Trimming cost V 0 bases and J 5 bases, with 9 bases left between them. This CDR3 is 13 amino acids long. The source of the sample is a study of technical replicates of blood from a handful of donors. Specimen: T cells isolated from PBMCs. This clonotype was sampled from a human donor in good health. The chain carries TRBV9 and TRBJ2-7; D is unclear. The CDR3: CASSVGVAHEQYF. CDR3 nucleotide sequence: TGTGCCAGCAGCGTAGGGGTAGCTCACGAGCAGTACTTC.